This TCR beta chain was found in a study of cytomegalovirus exposure and HLA in healthy donors (dated by TCRdb to the late 2010s). With respect to the entire study: An earlier analysis of 587 of the donors reported 250 to 350 Gb of sequence data and roughly 110 million unique TCR beta sequences from approximately 180 million T cells. On average, roughly 200,000 unique TCR beta nucleotide sequences were sequenced per donor among a few hundred genotyped donors of the cohort, with roughly a sixth of those sequences being non-productive. In a later analysis, previously published TCR beta repertoires from 666 donors were re-analyzed and high-resolution HLA genotyping was added so that TCR occurrence patterns could be studied. An early release covering roughly 640 HLA-typed donors comprised 250 to 350 gigabases of sequencing data and around 80 million unique TCR sequences. All discovery cohort repertoires had been generated on a single sequencing platform. Genome-wide SNP genotypes for about three fifths of the roughly 700 donors were used in a later genetic analysis, which treated that subset as a discovery cohort. The number of donors typed differed by locus, with about 629-630 for A, B, C, DRB1 and DQB1, 522 for DQA1, 600 to 610 for DPA1, and 472 for DPB1. Rather than drawing on any new phenotypic data, the later analysis identified candidate immune exposures from TCR beta sequences and the way those sequences occurred across donors. Using immunosequencing, the study profiled T cell repertoires from around 680 subjects and related those repertoires to cytomegalovirus serostatus. An earlier analysis of 500 to 750 of the donors applied high-throughput TCR beta sequencing to assess whether each TCR beta V gene segment acted as functional or pseudogenic. HLA typing included class I and class II loci at four-digit resolution. Four or five DR-DQ haplotypes were handled as single units for association and clustering because linkage in the cohort was strong. High-throughput TCR immunosequencing, statistical association of individual TCRs with disease status, and machine learning were combined to predict cytomegalovirus infection status. Donor age, sex, ethnicity and CMV serostatus were compiled alongside the repertoire data. Besides the first cohort of 666 subjects, a separate validation cohort made up of 90 to 150 different subjects was used. Among the roughly 380 genotyped donors, approximately 77% belonged to the genetic ancestry cluster associated with self-reported Caucasian donors. The study aimed to test whether signatures of past pathogen exposure could be identified by cataloging public T cell receptors. The paper as a whole reports these results and caveats: In an earlier analysis of about 550 of the donors, most TCR beta V segments were observed in productive rearrangements about 90% or about 30% of the time, broadly matching IMGT annotations. Cytomegalovirus status was reported to be diagnosed by the classifier with high specificity and sensitivity in both the original and validation cohorts. Because HLA typing was missing for some donors at each locus, association tests included only the typed subset. Correlated functional status among segregating V segments might be attributable to linkage disequilibrium, but an unknown experimental factor could not be ruled out. In a later analysis, HLA-associated TCR beta chains showed more clonal expansion and lower generation probabilities than non-associated chains that were equally common. Specific HLA alleles were associated with 15,000 to 20,000 TCR beta sequences at a false discovery rate of 0.05 in a later analysis. According to a later genetic analysis, donors in an Asian-associated ancestry cluster had fewer N-insertions in productive TCRs than the roughly 700-donor mean. Most TCR sequences were seen in very few donors, while some public TCRs were found in many individuals. A later analysis reported that several top co-occurrence clusters appeared linked to parvovirus B19, influenza, CMV and Epstein-Barr virus. Because counts were too low, roughly 18 rarely observed V segments, including chromosome 9 orphons, were left out of the earlier analysis of approximately 500 of the donors. CMV serostatus was the only immune exposure information available for the cohort. When HLA alleles, especially DR and DQ, strongly co-occurred, TCR associations were difficult to assign to individual alleles. According to the authors, the approach could potentially be generalized to other disease states and immunological phenotypes. In this cohort, only TCR beta chains were sequenced, and detectable features were limited by the absence of alpha or paired-chain data. Some IMGT-functional V segments, including TRBV6-2 and TRBV6-3, could not be told apart with the 87-base-pair reads, so those segments were excluded. The sequencing pipeline was judged likely to have produced a cluster of highly shared sequence variants as a technical artifact. A further reported finding was that TCR beta sequences accurately predicted the HLA-A and HLA-B alleles for most subjects in the first cohort. Presence/absence analyses assumed roughly uniform sequencing depth across donors, an assumption that may not hold. An association between a missense DCLRE1C variant and V-gene and J-gene trimming of TCR beta chains was found in a later genetic analysis and replicated in an independent cohort. In a later analysis, the rate of TCR association differed among HLA loci, with DRB1 alleles having the most associated TCRs and HLA-C alleles having the fewest. A later analysis found that most CMV-associated TCR beta chains appeared HLA-restricted, with HLA associations seemingly driven largely by CMV exposure. In the study, roughly 160 TCR beta chains were listed as associated with cytomegalovirus. In vitro tests confirmed that three of the cytomegalovirus-associated TCR beta chains recognize cytomegalovirus antigens.

As concerns this clone: There is no known antigen for this receptor. There are no base qualities to consult, and no much larger clone falls within one base.

The protocol used for the library was the immunoSEQ multiplex PCR assay. For the multiplex PCR, a mixture combining 60 forward primers for TCR Vbeta segments and 13 reverse primers for TCR Jbeta segments was used. The CDR3 region of rearranged TCR beta genes was amplified from genomic DNA by a multiplex PCR assay. On the Illumina HiSeq System, the amplified TCR beta libraries were sequenced as 87-base-pair reads. The source study handled its data this way. A later analysis counted approximately 76 million unique TCR beta chains across the 650 to 800 repertoires, and some 11 million of these chains were shared by at least two donors. Raw reads were error-corrected and collapsed into unique sequences with a nearest-neighbor algorithm that merged closely related sequences to remove PCR and sequencing errors. V, D and J gene segments were assigned by aligning CDR3 sequences to IMGT reference sequences. Each retained sequence needed at least a six-nucleotide match to both a V gene segment and a J gene segment. A rearrangement counted as productive if the CDR3 had no stop codons and remained in frame with V and J, and every other rearrangement counted as non-productive. CDR3 was defined according to IMGT convention as the region running from the second conserved V-encoded cysteine to the conserved J-encoded phenylalanine. The earlier analysis of about 530 of the donors excluded any sequence lacking an unambiguous match to a single V gene segment. In an earlier analysis of 587 of the donors, V segments were called functional above 56.7% productive rearrangements and were called segregating when the between-donor standard deviation exceeded 5%. To diagnose cytomegalovirus status from the catalog of TCR beta chain sequences, a statistical classification framework was built. In a later analysis, V and J genes were assigned by comparing TCR nucleotide sequences against IMGT/GENE-DB human TR gene sequences. A later analysis assigned CDR3 sequences and most-parsimonious VDJ recombination scenarios with the TCRdist pipeline. A later analysis defined each TCR beta chain by its CDR3 amino acid sequence plus V-gene family, and excluded reads lacking a unique V-gene family. As a way to deal with suspected cross-contamination and a sequencing artifact, a later analysis dropped roughly 600 nucleotide sequences that were highly shared and had low generation probability. In a later analysis, a clonal expansion index for each public chain was calculated from normalized within-repertoire ranks of inferred template counts. In a later analysis, generation probabilities were computed with a VDJ recombination model fitted to out-of-frame rearrangements, and the resulting probabilities were checked against IGoR. A later analysis scored TCR-TCR, TCR-HLA and TCR-CMV co-occurrence with hypergeometric tests, applying a repertoire-size bias correction to TCR pairs. To estimate false discovery rates, a later analysis permuted the HLA or CMV assignments 20 times. In a later analysis, co-occurring TCRs were grouped using DBSCAN, and TCRdist sequence similarity was added for clustering within HLA-allele-positive subsets. Repertoires with fewer than 30,000 or more than 120,000 public chains, plus five repertoires with anomalous nucleotide sharing, were excluded from co-occurrence clustering. TCRdb stores this immuneACCESS table with in-frame sequences only. Part of the clones is absent; in the studies checked, under half of the shortfall reflects unresolved V genes, and no reason is known for the rest. Clone size and the V and J calls come from that table; the DNA yielded D and trimming. The table for this sample lists approximately 110,000 clones; about 16% of them were counted only once. 1.9% of the sample goes to the ten largest clones.

In total, roughly 710 healthy bone marrow donors made up the cohort. At the time of sampling, every cohort member was nominally healthy, though immune exposures that went unrecorded were likely present. The donor was CMV seronegative and was included in the group of a few hundred seronegative cohort members. A peripheral blood sample was collected from each donor, and TCR beta sequencing was performed on peripheral blood mononuclear cells. The Qiagen DNeasy Blood Extraction Kit was used to extract genomic DNA from the blood cell samples. From V the trimming removes 5 bases and from J it removes 2 bases, while the gene matches leave 10 bases of the junction unaccounted for. The CDR3 sequence holds 18 residues, the cysteine and phenylalanine included. The DNA shown is the 54-base CDR3, in frame from base 1. Reading the germline V gene (reference sequence) gives CDR1 LNHNV and CDR2 YYDKDF.

The TCR was taken from a woman between 18 and 29 years old in good health and CMV-seronegative. Sequencing was carried out using PBMCs. The chain joins TRBV15 to TRBJ2-2; 11 central nucleotides agree with TRBD1. The bases read TGTGCCACCAGCTACGGACAGGGGGCAACGATAAACACCGGGGAGCTGTTTTTT. This gives the protein CATSYGQGATINTGELFF. Here the CDR3 is joined to the reference TRBV15 and TRBJ2-2 genes, and the full variable domain is: DAMVIQNPRYQVTQFGKPVTLSCSQTLNHNVMYWYQQKSSQAPKLLFHYYDKDFNNEADTPDNFQSRRPNTSFCFLDIRSPGLGDTAMYLCATSYGQGATINTGELFFGEGSRLTVL.